What follows are 5 T cell receptor beta chains derived from one specimen sequenced in a study of OX40 agonist ivuxolimab in advanced cancers. The data were produced by immunoSEQ multiplex PCR, yet TCRdb's version contains in-frame clones alone and is incomplete. The sample shows around 76,000 clones, more than 75% of them seen only once. The material sequenced was CD4+ or CD8+ T cells sorted from blood, taken in a trial of the OX40 agonist ivuxolimab. These receptors originate from an adult with an advanced solid tumor such as melanoma, head and neck, liver or kidney cancer.

V and J are TRBV18 and TRBJ1-1, with D possibly TRBD1 on 6 matching bases. CDR1 and CDR2 from the germline V gene are KGHSH and LQKENI. This CDR3 is built from 15 residues. V gave up 4 bases and J gave up 1 base, with 13 bases separating them. In DNA, the CDR3 is TGTGCCAGCTCACTCTCAGGGGCCCGGAACACTGAAGCTTTCTTT. Its protein is CASSLSGARNTEAFF.

V usage is TRBV6-5 and J usage is TRBJ1-2; TRBD1 agrees at 7 bases. V lost 4 bases, J lost 7 bases, and 12 bases stayed unmatched. Looked up from germline, CDR1 is MNHEY and CDR2 is SVGAGI. The CDR3 sequence is 15 residues long. The CDR3 bases are TGTGCCAGCAGTTCGACTTACTTCTCAGGGGGTGGCTACACCTTC. This encodes CASSSTYFSGGGYTF.

The chain carries TRBV7-8 and TRBJ2-1, with unresolved D. The CDR3 totals 15 residues. Per the germline V gene, CDR1 is SGHVS and CDR2 is FQNEAQ. Trimming removed 3 bases at V and 4 bases at J, with 13 bases between. CDR3 in DNA: TGTGCCAGCAGCTTGTCCATTAACCTTTACAATGAGCAGTTCTTC. Translation: CASSLSINLYNEQFF.

The chain couples TRBV11-2 to TRBJ1-2; 12 positions match TRBD1. The trim removed 0 bases at V and 4 bases at J, leaving 6 bases unmatched. CDR1 and CDR2 (germline): SGHAT, FQNNGV. This CDR3 spans 17 amino acids. This CDR3 reads CASSLEGQGAVVYGYTF. The CDR3 DNA is TGTGCCAGCAGCTTAGAGGGACAGGGGGCAGTAGTCTATGGCTACACCTTC.

The rearrangement links TRBV5-1 to TRBJ2-1; possible D gene TRBD1, 6 bases. The CDR3 length is 16 residues. Germline assignment: CDR1 SGHRS and CDR2 YFSETQ. V lost 4 bases and J lost 0, with 14 bases in between. Here the CDR3 DNA reads TGCGCCAGCAGCCCGGACAGCACCCACTCCTACAATGAGCAGTTCTTC. This translates into CASSPDSTHSYNEQFF.